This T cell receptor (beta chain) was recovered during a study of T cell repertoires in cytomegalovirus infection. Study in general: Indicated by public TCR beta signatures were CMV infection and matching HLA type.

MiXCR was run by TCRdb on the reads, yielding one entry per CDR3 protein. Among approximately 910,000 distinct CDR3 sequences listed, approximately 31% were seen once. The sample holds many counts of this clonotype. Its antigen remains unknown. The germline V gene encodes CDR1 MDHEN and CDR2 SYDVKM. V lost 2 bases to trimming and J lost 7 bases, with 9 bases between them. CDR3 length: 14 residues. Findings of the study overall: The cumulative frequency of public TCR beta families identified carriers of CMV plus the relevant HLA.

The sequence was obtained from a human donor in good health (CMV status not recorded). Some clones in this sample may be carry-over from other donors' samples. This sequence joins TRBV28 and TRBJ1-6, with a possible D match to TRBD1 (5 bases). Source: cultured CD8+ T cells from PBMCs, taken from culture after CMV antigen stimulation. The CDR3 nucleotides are TGTGCCAGCAGTTTACCTGGGGCAAATTCACCCCTCCACTTT. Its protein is CASSLPGANSPLHF.